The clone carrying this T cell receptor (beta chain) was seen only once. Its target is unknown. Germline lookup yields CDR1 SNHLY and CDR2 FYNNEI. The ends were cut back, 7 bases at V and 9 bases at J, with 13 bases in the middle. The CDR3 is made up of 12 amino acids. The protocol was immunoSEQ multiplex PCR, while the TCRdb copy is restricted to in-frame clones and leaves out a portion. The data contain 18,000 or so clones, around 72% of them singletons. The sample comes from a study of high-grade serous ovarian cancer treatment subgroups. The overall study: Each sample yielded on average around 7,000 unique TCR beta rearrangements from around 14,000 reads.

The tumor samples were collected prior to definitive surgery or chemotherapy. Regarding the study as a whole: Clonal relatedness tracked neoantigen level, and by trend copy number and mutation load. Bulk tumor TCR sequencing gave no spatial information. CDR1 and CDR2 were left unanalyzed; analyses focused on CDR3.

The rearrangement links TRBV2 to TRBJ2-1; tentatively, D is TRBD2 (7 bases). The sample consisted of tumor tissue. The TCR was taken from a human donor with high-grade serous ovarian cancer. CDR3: CASTWGGIEQFF. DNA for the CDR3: TGTGCCAGCACGTGGGGGGGCATTGAGCAGTTCTTC.